The 23 T cell receptor beta chains reported below all come from one sample, sequenced in a study of shared clonotypes between healthy human individuals. TCRdb's table, derived via immunoSEQ multiplex PCR, lists solely in-frame clones and lacks some. Of a few million clones listed, about 93% are singletons. Naive CD8 isolation took CD45RO-negative cells positively selected for CCR7 and excluded terminally differentiated effector memory CD45RA+ cells. Input material: naive CD8+ T cells from PBMCs. The receptor source for this set is a man between 18 and 29 years old in good health. Some clones in this sample may be carry-over from other donors' samples.

The chain combines TRBV4-1 with TRBJ2-1, with 7 bases lining up with TRBD2. Germline V gives CDR1 MGHRA, CDR2 YSYEKL. The J segment lost 9 bases and the V segment lost 3 bases, leaving 14 bases of the junction unmatched. The CDR3 sequence is 16 residues long. The CDR3 reads CASSHPKSGGTFEQFF. As DNA, the CDR3 is TGCGCCAGCAGCCATCCAAAGTCGGGGGGTACGTTTGAGCAGTTCTTC.

The chain uses TRBV9 and TRBJ2-2, with TRBD2 identical over 7 bases. The germline CDR1 and CDR2 sequences are SGDLS and YYNGEE. CDR3 length: 17 amino acids. V lost 0 bases, J lost 7 bases, and 12 bases stayed unmatched. DNA of the CDR3: TGTGCCAGCAGCGTAGCTACGGCGGGAGATGTAGGCGGGGAGCTGTTTTTT. Translated, it gives CASSVATAGDVGGELFF.

The rearrangement uses TRBV7-2 and TRBJ2-7; D perhaps matches TRBD1 (6 bases). This CDR3 region has 16 residues. Trimming shortened V by 3 bases and J by 0 bases, and 15 bases separated the two germline ends. Germline lookup yields CDR1 SGHTA and CDR2 FQGNSA. Here the CDR3 DNA reads TGTGCCAGCAGCTTGACCCCCCGGGACAACTCCTACGAGCAGTACTTC. This codes for CASSLTPRDNSYEQYF.

This sequence joins TRBV27 and TRBJ2-3, with TRBD2 identical over 12 bases. The V gene's germline CDR1 is MNHEY and CDR2 SMNVEV (reference sequence). CDR3 length: 15 residues. Trimming cost V 6 bases and J 5 bases; bases outside gene matches: 6. This CDR3 is CASRLAGGMGDTQYF. For the CDR3, the DNA is TGTGCCAGCAGACTAGCGGGAGGTATGGGAGATACGCAGTATTTT.

The chain carries TRBV6-1 and TRBJ2-1; 8 bases line up with TRBD2. CDR1 and CDR2 (germline): MNHNS, SASEGT. There are 15 residues in the CDR3. After removal of 7 bases from V and 0 bases from J, the junction contained 5 bases not matched to a gene. Here the CDR3 reads CASTGLAGSYNEQFF. The CDR3 coding sequence is TGTGCCAGCACTGGGCTAGCGGGCTCCTACAATGAGCAGTTCTTC.

CDR3 amino acids: CASSQAPRDATEAFF. For the CDR3, the DNA is TGTGCCAGCAGCCAAGCCCCTCGCGACGCGACTGAAGCTTTCTTT. The chain employs TRBV4-2 and TRBJ1-1; D remains ambiguous. The CDR3 is 15 residues long. Trimming took 1 base from V and 5 from J, leaving 14 bases between them. The V gene's germline CDR1 is LGHNA and CDR2 YNFKEQ.

The gene calls are TRBV7-6 and TRBJ1-5; a weak D match, TRBD1 (6 bases). Per the germline V gene, CDR1 is SGHVS and CDR2 is FNYEAQ. Trimming took off 5 bases at V and 3 bases at J, with 11 bases between the two ends. This CDR3 has 14 amino acids. The CDR3 sequence: CASSPQGPNQPQHF. The CDR3 DNA reads TGTGCCAGCAGCCCACAGGGCCCCAATCAGCCCCAGCATTTT.

Points on this clone: Other DNA sequences in the same sample also yield this CDR3. The chain links TRBV5-1 to TRBJ1-1; no clear D. The CDR3 is 13 residues long. Germline CDR1 and CDR2: SGHRS and YFSETQ. Trimming removed 0 bases from V and 5 bases from J, with 8 bases in between. The CDR3 loop is CASSLVAGTEAFF. CDR3 bases: TGCGCCAGCAGCTTGGTTGCGGGTACTGAAGCTTTCTTT.

V is TRBV7-9 and J is TRBJ1-1, with D perhaps TRBD1 (6 bases). The CDR3 length is 14 residues. CDR1 and CDR2 from the germline V gene are SEHNR and FQNEAQ (reference sequence). Between the trimmed V and J ends, which lost 0 bases and 1 base, there was a span of 6 bases. The CDR3 nucleotides read TGTGCCAGCAGCTTAGCGGACAGGAACACTGAAGCTTTCTTT. Translating it yields CASSLADRNTEAFF.

The chain has TRBV18 and TRBJ1-2; D ambiguous. The V gene's germline CDR1 is KGHSH and CDR2 LQKENI. The length of the CDR3 is 15 residues. Between the trimmed V and J ends, which lost 0 bases and 1 base, there was a span of 9 bases. CDR3 in amino acids: CASSPPGPYNYGYTF. Here the CDR3 DNA reads TGTGCCAGCTCACCACCCGGGCCCTATAACTATGGCTACACCTTC.

The chain uses TRBV9 and TRBJ2-2; TRBD2 aligns across 7 bases. The trim removed 4 bases at V and 3 bases at J, leaving 12 bases unmatched. This CDR3 comprises 17 residues. Per the germline V gene, CDR1 is SGDLS and CDR2 is YYNGEE. The CDR3 region is CASSPLGRESDTGELFF. CDR3 coding DNA: TGTGCCAGCAGCCCCCTTGGGCGGGAGTCCGACACCGGGGAGCTGTTTTTT.

The chain combines TRBV30 with TRBJ1-3; D is undetermined. Looked up from germline, CDR1 is GTSNPN and CDR2 is SVGIG (reference sequence). The length of the CDR3 is 17 residues. V was trimmed by 0 bases and J by 4 bases, leaving 19 bases between them. The CDR3 bases are TGTGCCTGGAGTGTAGACACGAGGGCCTGGGAGGGAAACACCATATATTTT. Residues: CAWSVDTRAWEGNTIYF.

V and J are TRBV7-6 and TRBJ2-1; D is tentatively TRBD1 or TRBD2 (5 bases each). Trimming took off 6 bases at V and 0 bases at J, with 15 bases between the two ends. The germline CDR1 and CDR2 sequences are SGHVS and FNYEAQ. The CDR3 loop spans 16 amino acids. Written as DNA, the CDR3 is TGTGCCAGCAGTGGGACCCTCTCTAGCTCCTACAATGAGCAGTTCTTC. It codes for CASSGTLSSSYNEQFF.

The rearrangement links TRBV29-1 to TRBJ2-2; 9 nucleotides align to TRBD1. The CDR3 totals 13 residues. J gave up 7 bases and V 7 bases, and 7 bases lay outside the gene matches. CDR1 and CDR2 (germline): SQVTM, ANQGSEA. The CDR3, as DNA: TGCAGCGCAAGACAGGGGGAGGTCGGGGAGCTGTTTTTT. It yields the protein CSARQGEVGELFF.

The chain carries TRBV9 and TRBJ2-7, with D hard to call. The CDR3 has 15 amino acids. The ends were cut back, 0 bases at V and 5 bases at J, with 15 bases in the middle. Germline lookup yields CDR1 SGDLS and CDR2 YYNGEE. The CDR3 nucleotides are TGTGCCAGCAGCGTAGGAGCGCGAGCCCCTAACGAGCAGTACTTC. Amino acid sequence: CASSVGARAPNEQYF.

The gene calls are TRBV6-5 and TRBJ2-1; 8 bases line up with TRBD2. The CDR3 has 15 amino acids. With 6 bases clipped from V and 7 bases from J, the junction kept 11 bases outside the gene matches. Germline lookup yields CDR1 MNHEY and CDR2 SVGAGI. CDR3 DNA: TGTGCCAGCAGCCCCGGGCTAGCGGGTGCGAATGAGCAGTTCTTC. Protein product: CASSPGLAGANEQFF.

This clone was found a few times. This rearrangement joins TRBV27 to TRBJ1-1; 7 positions agree with TRBD1. CDR1 is MNHEY, CDR2 SMNVEV, per germline (reference sequence). This CDR3 has 14 residues. V was pared by 5 bases and J by 5 bases, with 8 bases of the junction left unmatched. The CDR3 spells CASSPITGETEAFF. The CDR3 DNA follows: TGTGCCAGCAGTCCGATTACAGGGGAGACTGAAGCTTTCTTT.

The rearrangement uses TRBV7-9 and TRBJ1-2, with D unclear. This CDR3 comprises 12 residues. Trimming removed 5 bases at V and 4 bases at J, with 8 bases between. Germline V gives CDR1 SEHNR, CDR2 FQNEAQ (reference sequence). DNA of the CDR3: TGTGCCAGCAGCCCCCCTAGCTATGGCTACACCTTC. As protein: CASSPPSYGYTF.

The rearrangement uses TRBV27 and TRBJ2-7, with D possibly TRBD2 on 5 matching bases. Germline lookup yields CDR1 MNHEY and CDR2 SMNVEV (reference sequence). V lost 4 bases, J lost 2 bases, and 21 bases lay in between. The CDR3 covers 17 residues. CDR3: CASSSVGVVGVAYEQYF. CDR3 sequence (DNA): TGTGCCAGCAGTTCGGTGGGCGTCGTGGGAGTCGCCTACGAGCAGTACTTC.

A single count supports this clone. The chain uses TRBV7-3 and TRBJ2-1, with TRBD2 matching 8 bases. V was clipped by 2 bases and J by 0 bases; unmatched bases: 9. Germline V gene sequence: CDR1 SGHTA, CDR2 FQGTGA. The CDR3 totals 18 residues. The CDR3 region has the DNA TGTGCCAGCAGCTTACTGGGCGGGAGGCTTAGCTCCTACAATGAGCAGTTCTTC. This sequence encodes CASSLLGGRLSSYNEQFF.

The chain recombines TRBV2 with TRBJ2-5, with 8 bases identical to TRBD1. The germline V gene encodes CDR1 SNHLY and CDR2 FYNNEI. The CDR3 is made up of 16 amino acids. The trim removed 0 bases at V and 5 bases at J, leaving 8 bases unmatched. As DNA, the CDR3 is TGTGCCAGCAGTGAAGCGCAGACAGGGGTCCGGGAGACCCAGTACTTC. The encoded protein is CASSEAQTGVRETQYF.

The chain has TRBV19 and TRBJ1-1; no clear D. Germline CDR1 reads LNHDA; CDR2 reads SQIVND (reference sequence). CDR3 length equals 12 residues. V shed 10 bases and J shed 1 base, with 10 bases lying between them. The CDR3 sequence is CATSSRNTEAFF. As DNA, the CDR3 is TGTGCCACCTCGTCACGGAACACTGAAGCTTTCTTT.

The chain uses TRBV15 and TRBJ1-1, with a possible D match to TRBD1 (5 bases). V lost 0 bases and J 2 bases, leaving 16 bases between the germline ends. The CDR3 is 17 residues long. CDR1 and CDR2 (germline): LNHNV, YYDKDF (reference sequence). CDR3 sequence (DNA): TGTGCCACCAGCAGAGATCGTCTGGCAGGGAGTAACACTGAAGCTTTCTTT. Protein product: CATSRDRLAGSNTEAFF.